The TCR beta chain under discussion was sequenced for a study of cytomegalovirus exposure and HLA in healthy donors. On the study more broadly: An early data release held tens of millions of unique TCRs from HLA-typed donors.

Note on this clone: Its specificity is unknown.

Overall study findings and caveats: Three CMV-associated chains proved CMV antigen-specific in vitro. Solely CMV serostatus was available to characterize immune exposure. Investigators reported 164 TCR beta chains as tied to cytomegalovirus.

Germline values: CDR1 LNHDA, CDR2 SQIVND (reference sequence). The CDR3 totals 13 residues. After removal of 7 bases from V and 7 bases from J, the junction contained 8 bases not matched to a gene. PCR employed 60 Vbeta and 13 Jbeta primers. The repertoire was sequenced with immunoSEQ multiplex PCR; TCRdb's copy has only in-frame clones and lacks some. Among approximately 120,000 clones listed, about 81% were seen once. The specimen sequenced was PBMCs. V is TRBV19 and J is TRBJ1-2, with 8 bases matching TRBD1. The sequence came from a woman in her 30s in good health and CMV-seronegative. The CDR3 spells CASTDRARFGYTF. CDR3 sequence (DNA): TGTGCCAGTACGGACAGGGCCCGATTTGGCTACACCTTC.